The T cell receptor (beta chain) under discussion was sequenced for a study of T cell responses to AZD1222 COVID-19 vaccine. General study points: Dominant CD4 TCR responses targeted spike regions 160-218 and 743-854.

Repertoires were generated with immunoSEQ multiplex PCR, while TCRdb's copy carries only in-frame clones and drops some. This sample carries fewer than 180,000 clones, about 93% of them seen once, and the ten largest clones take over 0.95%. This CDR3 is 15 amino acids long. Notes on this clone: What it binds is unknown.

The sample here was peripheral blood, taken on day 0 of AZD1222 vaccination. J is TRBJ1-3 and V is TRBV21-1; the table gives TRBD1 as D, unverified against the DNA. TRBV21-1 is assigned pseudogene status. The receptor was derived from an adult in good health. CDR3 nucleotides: TGTGCCAGCAGCGGACATCTGCTCTCTGGAAACACCATATATTTT. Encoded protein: CASSGHLLSGNTIYF.